This T cell receptor beta chain was recovered during a study of cytomegalovirus exposure and HLA in healthy donors listed by TCRdb under 2017. In the study overall: An earlier analysis of some 500 of the donors reported more than 250 Gb of sequence data and around 110 million unique TCR beta sequences from approximately 180 million T cells. An early release covering some 640 HLA-typed donors comprised 250 to 350 gigabases of sequencing data and approximately 85 million unique TCR sequences. Of the approximately 400 genotyped donors, roughly 85% fell in the genetic ancestry cluster associated with self-reported Caucasian donors. The study aimed to test whether cataloging public T cell receptors could reveal signatures of past pathogen exposure. Using immunosequencing, the study profiled T cell repertoires from about 620 subjects and related those repertoires to cytomegalovirus serostatus. Along with the roughly 670-subject first cohort, a separate validation cohort of approximately 110 different subjects was used. To predict cytomegalovirus infection status, the study brought together high-throughput TCR immunosequencing, statistical association of individual TCRs with disease status, and machine learning. A later analysis re-examined previously published TCR beta repertoires from 500 to 700 donors and added high-resolution HLA genotyping to investigate patterns of TCR occurrence. Rather than using new phenotypic data, the later analysis identified candidate immune exposures from TCR beta sequences and from how often those sequences occurred across donors. To decide whether each TCR beta V gene segment behaved as functional or pseudogenic, an earlier analysis of some 540 of the donors relied on high-throughput TCR beta sequencing. Donor age, sex, ethnicity and CMV serostatus were compiled together with the repertoire data. Genome-wide SNP genotypes for about 55% of the roughly 670 donors were used in a later genetic analysis, which treated that subset as a discovery cohort. All discovery cohort repertoires had been generated using a single sequencing platform. Both class I and class II loci were covered by HLA typing, at four-digit resolution. Typing coverage varied by locus: about 629-640 donors for A, B, C, DRB1 and DQB1; around 560 for DQA1; some 610 for DPA1; about 450 for DPB1. Because of strong linkage in the cohort, five DR-DQ haplotypes were treated as single units for association and clustering. Among 398 genotyped donors of the cohort, an average of around 240,000 unique TCR beta nucleotide sequences were sequenced per donor, about a sixth of them non-productive. The research as a whole found: Sequencing depth was assumed to be roughly uniform across donors in the presence/absence analyses, though that assumption may not hold. The sequencing pipeline was judged likely to have produced a cluster of highly shared sequence variants as a technical artifact. In an earlier analysis of about 540 of the donors, most TCR beta V segments were observed in productive rearrangements about 90% or about 30% of the time, broadly matching IMGT annotations. Because HLA typing was unavailable for some donors at each locus, only the typed subset was used in association tests. The authors suggested that the approach could potentially be generalized to other disease states and immunological phenotypes. In vitro tests confirmed that a few of the cytomegalovirus-associated TCR beta chains recognize cytomegalovirus antigens. A later analysis found that TCR association rates varied across HLA loci, with DRB1 alleles showing the most associated TCRs and HLA-C alleles the fewest. Immune exposure information for the cohort was limited to CMV serostatus. The classifier was reported to diagnose cytomegalovirus status with high specificity and sensitivity in both the original and validation cohorts. In a later analysis, around 15,000 TCR beta sequences were associated with specific HLA alleles at a false discovery rate of 0.05. Correlated functional status among segregating V segments might reflect linkage disequilibrium, but an unknown experimental factor could not be ruled out. Some IMGT-functional V segments, including TRBV6-2 and TRBV6-3, could not be told apart with the 87-base-pair reads, so those segments were excluded. A later analysis found that most CMV-associated TCR beta chains appeared HLA-restricted, with HLA associations seemingly driven largely by CMV exposure. A further reported finding was that TCR beta sequences accurately predicted the HLA-A and HLA-B alleles for most subjects in the first cohort. In a later genetic analysis, fewer N-insertions in productive TCRs were reported among donors in an Asian-associated ancestry cluster than the roughly 640-donor mean. The study gave a list of 150 to 200 TCR beta chains associated with cytomegalovirus. A later genetic analysis associated a missense DCLRE1C variant with V-gene and J-gene trimming of TCR beta chains, and an independent cohort replicated the association. Only TCR beta chains were sequenced in this cohort, and the absence of alpha or paired-chain data limited detectable features. Some 15 rarely observed V segments, including chromosome 9 orphons, were excluded from the earlier analysis of some 590 of the donors because counts were too low. While some public TCRs were present in many individuals, most TCR sequences turned up only very rarely across donors. In a later analysis, HLA-associated TCR beta chains were found to be more clonally expanded and to have lower generation probabilities than equally common non-associated chains. Assigning TCR associations to individual alleles was difficult when HLA alleles, especially DR and DQ, strongly co-occurred. A later analysis reported that several top co-occurrence clusters appeared linked to parvovirus B19, influenza, CMV and Epstein-Barr virus.

The library was prepared using the immunoSEQ multiplex PCR assay. For the multiplex PCR, a mixture combining 60 forward primers for TCR Vbeta segments and 13 reverse primers for TCR Jbeta segments was used. The CDR3 region of rearranged TCR beta genes was amplified from genomic DNA by a multiplex PCR assay. On the Illumina HiSeq System, the amplified TCR beta libraries were sequenced as 87-base-pair reads. On the authors' methods: A later analysis tallied roughly 78 million unique TCR beta chains across the 640 or so repertoires, and approximately 12 million of those chains were shared by two or more donors. Raw reads were error-corrected and collapsed into unique sequences with a nearest-neighbor algorithm that merged closely related sequences to remove PCR and sequencing errors. V, D and J gene segments were assigned by aligning CDR3 sequences to IMGT reference sequences. For a sequence to be retained, at least a six-nucleotide match to both a V gene segment and a J gene segment was required. A rearrangement was called productive if the CDR3 had no stop codons and remained in frame with V and J, and every other rearrangement was called non-productive. CDR3 was defined by IMGT convention, running from the second conserved V-encoded cysteine to the conserved J-encoded phenylalanine. The earlier analysis of fewer than 700 of the donors excluded sequences that lacked an unambiguous match to a single V gene segment. An earlier analysis of several hundred of the donors classified V segments as functional when productive rearrangements were above 56.7% and as segregating when the standard deviation between donors was above 5%. A statistical classification framework was built for diagnosing cytomegalovirus status from the catalog of TCR beta chain sequences. A later analysis assigned V and J genes by comparing TCR nucleotide sequences with IMGT/GENE-DB human TR gene sequences. Using the TCRdist pipeline, a later analysis assigned CDR3 sequences along with most-parsimonious VDJ recombination scenarios. In a later analysis, every TCR beta chain was defined by the combination of its CDR3 amino acid sequence and its V-gene family, and reads without a unique V-gene family were dropped. To address suspected cross-contamination and a sequencing artifact, a later analysis removed 550 to 750 highly shared, low-generation-probability nucleotide sequences. A later analysis calculated a clonal expansion index for each public chain from normalized within-repertoire ranks of inferred template counts. In a later analysis, generation probabilities were computed with a VDJ recombination model fitted to out-of-frame rearrangements, and the resulting probabilities were checked against IGoR. In a later analysis, hypergeometric tests were used to score TCR-TCR, TCR-HLA and TCR-CMV co-occurrence, with a repertoire-size bias correction applied to TCR pairs. To estimate false discovery rates, a later analysis permuted the HLA or CMV assignments 20 times. In a later analysis, co-occurring TCRs were grouped with DBSCAN, and TCRdist sequence similarity was added when clustering was performed within HLA-allele-positive subsets. Repertoires with fewer than 30,000 or more than 120,000 public chains, plus five repertoires with anomalous nucleotide sharing, were excluded from co-occurrence clustering. TCRdb re-hosts the immuneACCESS table, in-frame sequences only. Its copies lack some clones; in the studies checked, an unresolved V gene accounts for under half of them, and the cause for the rest is not known. V, J and clone size were drawn from that table, and D and trimming were deduced from the DNA. The sample includes roughly 180,000 clones, with 65% to 90% observed a single time. Around 1.2% of the sample rests with the top ten.

About this clone itself: Its binding antigen is unknown. No base quality information exists; no much larger clone differs at one position.

The germline V gene encodes CDR1 SEHNR and CDR2 FQNEAQ (reference sequence). Deletion took 3 bases off V and 7 bases off J, with a span of 10 bases between the germline ends. The CDR3 runs 13 residues from the cysteine to the phenylalanine. The kept DNA is CDR3 alone, 39 bases in frame from the first base. In total, roughly 670 healthy bone marrow donors made up the cohort. Cohort members were all nominally healthy when sampled, although unrecorded immune exposures were likely present. The donor tested CMV seropositive, placing the donor among the 289 seropositive members of the cohort. A peripheral blood sample was provided by each donor, and peripheral blood mononuclear cells were used for TCR beta sequencing. The Qiagen DNeasy Blood Extraction Kit was used to extract genomic DNA from the blood cell samples.

The material sequenced was PBMCs. The chain is encoded by TRBV7-9 joined to TRBJ2-1; the D gene identity is not certain. The origin of this receptor is a girl aged 2 to 9 in good health and CMV-seropositive. The DNA is as follows: TGTGCCAGCAGCTTGAAAGCCGCAAATGAGCAGTTCTTC. Translated, this is CASSLKAANEQFF.